This T cell receptor beta chain comes out of a study of read filtering for tumor transcriptome and immune sequencing. CDR1 DFQATT and CDR2 SNEGSKA come from the germline V gene (reference sequence). This CDR3 has 12 amino acids. The ends were cut back, 3 bases at V and 7 bases at J, with 10 bases in the middle. This clonotype has just a few counts. This library used roughly 430 ng RNA and molecular barcoded adaptors spanning alpha/delta and beta/gamma chains. One entry per CDR3 protein results from TCRdb running MiXCR on the reads. The table includes 130,000 or so distinct CDR3 sequences, roughly an eighth detected once.

This rearrangement joins TRBV20-1 to TRBJ1-5; possible D gene TRBD1, 6 bases. The source of this sequence is a donor at least 40 years old with multiple myeloma. The sample consisted of a population of CD138-negative cells sorted from bone marrow. The CDR3 loop reads CSARGAEQPQHF. DNA of the CDR3: TGCAGTGCTAGGGGGGCAGAGCAGCCCCAGCATTTT.